This T cell receptor beta chain was observed in a study of diagnostic markers for celiac disease. This clonotype is deemed medium-sized by its frequency. CDR1 is ENHRY and CDR2 is SYGVKD in the germline V gene. This CDR3 is 17 amino acids long. Reanalyzing the reads, TCRdb keeps one entry per CDR3 protein, without DNA. The listing records 5,000 or so distinct CDR3 sequences. Input material: either unsorted cells or a sorted T cell fraction (not recorded which). This sequence was found in a human donor. This table probably holds off-target reads from a library built for another chain. The V call is TRBV10-3, the J call TRBJ1-3; TCRdb's D call, TRBD1, is unchecked because there is no DNA. CDR3 protein: CAIRESRDTNSGNTIYF.